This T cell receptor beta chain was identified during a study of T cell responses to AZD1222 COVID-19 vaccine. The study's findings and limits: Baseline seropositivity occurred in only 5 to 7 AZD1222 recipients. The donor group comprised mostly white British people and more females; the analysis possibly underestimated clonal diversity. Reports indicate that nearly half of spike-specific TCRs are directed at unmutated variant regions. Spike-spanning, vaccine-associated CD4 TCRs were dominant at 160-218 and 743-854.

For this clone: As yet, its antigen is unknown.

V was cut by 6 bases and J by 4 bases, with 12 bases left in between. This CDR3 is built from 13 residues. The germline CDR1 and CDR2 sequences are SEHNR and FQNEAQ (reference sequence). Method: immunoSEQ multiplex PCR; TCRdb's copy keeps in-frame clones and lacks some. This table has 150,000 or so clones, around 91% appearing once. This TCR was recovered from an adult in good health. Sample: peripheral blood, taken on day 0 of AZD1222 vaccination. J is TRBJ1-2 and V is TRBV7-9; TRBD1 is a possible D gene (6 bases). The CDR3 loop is CASRPTGGYGYTF. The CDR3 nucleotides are TGTGCCAGCAGGCCGACAGGAGGCTATGGCTACACCTTC. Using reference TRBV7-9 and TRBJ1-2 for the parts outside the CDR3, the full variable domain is DTGVSQNPRHKITKRGQNVTFRCDPISEHNRLYWYRQTLGQGPEFLTYFQNEAQLEKSRLLSDRFSAERPKGSFSTLEIQRTEQGDSAMYLCASRPTGGYGYTFGSGTRLTVV.